What follows describes a single T cell receptor (beta chain). The record originates from a study of cytomegalovirus exposure and HLA in healthy donors. The PCR used 60 Vbeta and 13 Jbeta primers. TCRdb keeps only in-frame clones here, not all; method: immunoSEQ multiplex PCR. The sample lists roughly 90,000 clones, under 80% occurring once. The sequenced sample was PBMCs. The receptor's source is a man aged 30-40 years in good health and CMV-seropositive.

CDR3 in amino acids: CASSRGRDEQYF. As DNA, the CDR3 is TGTGCCAGCAGTCGTGGTCGAGACGAGCAGTACTTC. The gene calls are TRBV4-2 and TRBJ2-7; D gene ambiguous. Trimming took 6 bases from V and 5 from J, leaving 11 bases between them. This CDR3 has 12 residues. CDR1 LGHNA and CDR2 YNFKEQ come from the germline V gene.